Listed here are 11 T cell receptor beta chains from one sample, sequenced in a study of blood T cell repertoires in COVID-19. Assay used: immunoSEQ multiplex PCR; TCRdb lists only in-frame clones, some missing. Among about 400,000 clones, approximately 86% were seen once, and the ten largest hold about 7.1%. Sequenced: peripheral blood. The receptor source for this set is a woman in her sixties or seventies with COVID-19, enrolled during active disease.

This chain uses TRBV12-3 or TRBV12-4 with TRBJ2-5; D may be TRBD1 (5 bases). The CDR3 totals 13 residues. The ends were cut back, 3 bases at V and 3 bases at J, with 8 bases in the middle. DNA for the CDR3: TGTGCCAGCAGTTTGGGGCAGAAAGAGACCCAGTACTTC. Translation: CASSLGQKETQYF.

This clone has more than one count but fewer than ten. The chain recombines TRBV30 with TRBJ1-2, with D maybe TRBD1 (6 bases). With 3 bases removed from V and 6 bases from J, the gap between germline ends came to 14 bases. Germline V gene sequence: CDR1 GTSNPN, CDR2 SVGIG (reference sequence). This CDR3 is 13 amino acids long. The CDR3 sequence is CAWSARGGHGYTF. The CDR3 region has the DNA TGTGCCTGGAGCGCCCGTGGGGGCCATGGCTACACCTTC.

V gene TRBV7-3 combines with J gene TRBJ1-2; 7 positions match TRBD1. There are 13 residues in the CDR3. Germline CDR1 reads SGHTA; CDR2 reads FQGTGA. V dropped 5 bases and J dropped 5; count of bases not matched to a gene: 5. CDR3 sequence: CASSPGQVYGYTF. The CDR3 nucleotides are TGTGCCAGCAGCCCTGGACAGGTTTATGGCTACACCTTC.

This clone has ten or more counts. The chain links TRBV5-4 to TRBJ1-4, with D unresolved. Germline CDR1 SGHNT, CDR2 YYREEE (reference sequence). The CDR3 length is 15 residues. Trimming took off 4 bases at V and 4 bases at J, with 14 bases between the two ends. The CDR3 sequence is CASSTQRASNEKLFF. CDR3 DNA sequence: TGTGCCAGCAGCACACAGCGGGCCAGTAATGAAAAACTGTTTTTT.

This clone was counted only a few times. CDR3 loop: CAISRAKATDTQYF. For the CDR3, the DNA is TGTGCCATCAGCAGGGCCAAGGCGACAGATACGCAGTATTTT. The chain carries TRBV10-3 and TRBJ2-3; weak D call: TRBD1 (5 bases). The CDR3 is 14 amino acids. Trimming took 6 bases from V and 3 from J, leaving 13 bases between them. The germline CDR1 and CDR2 sequences are ENHRY and SYGVKD.

This chain connects TRBV5-1 to TRBJ1-1; 10 bases are shared with TRBD1. Germline CDR1 SGHRS, CDR2 YFSETQ. The ends lost 4 bases at V and 3 bases at J; junction bases unmatched: 6. The CDR3 is 15 amino acids. This CDR3 reads CASSPTTGGYTEAFF. As DNA, the CDR3 is TGCGCCAGCAGCCCTACGACAGGGGGCTACACTGAAGCTTTCTTT.

The chain combines TRBV6-5 with TRBJ2-7, with TRBD1 matching 9 bases. This CDR3 has 14 residues. With 5 bases clipped from V and 1 base from J, the junction kept 3 bases outside the gene matches. Germline V gives CDR1 MNHEY, CDR2 SVGAGI. The CDR3 nucleotides read TGTGCCAGCAGTAAGGACAGGGGATCCTACGAGCAGTACTTC. Protein sequence: CASSKDRGSYEQYF.

The J gene is TRBJ2-1, the V gene TRBV19; the match to TRBD1 covers 9 bases. The CDR3 is made up of 14 amino acids. The germline V gene encodes CDR1 LNHDA and CDR2 SQIVND (reference sequence). The junction had 6 bases not matched to a gene; V was cut back by 5 bases and J by 7 bases. The CDR3, as DNA: TGTGCCAGTAGTCCCCGGACAGGGGAGAATGAGCAGTTCTTC. Translated: CASSPRTGENEQFF. Based on the CDR3 plus reference TRBV19 and TRBJ2-1, the full variable domain is DGGITQSPKYLFRKEGQNVTLSCEQNLNHDAMYWYRQDPGQGLRLIYYSQIVNDFQKGDIAEGYSVSREKKESFPLTVTSAQKNPTAFYLCASSPRTGENEQFFGPGTRLTVL.

The chain employs TRBV11-2 and TRBJ2-3; TRBD2 might be the D (5 bases). From germline, CDR1 is SGHAT and CDR2 FQNNGV. V dropped 1 base and J dropped 4 bases, with 12 bases sitting between them. CDR3 size: 15 residues. CDR3 sequence (DNA): TGTGCCAGCAGCTTAGCGATACTAGTGGCAGATACGCAGTATTTT. Its protein is CASSLAILVADTQYF.

This sequence joins TRBV18 and TRBJ2-6, with D perhaps matching TRBD1 (5 bases). Germline V gene sequence: CDR1 KGHSH, CDR2 LQKENI. Trimming removed 4 bases at V and 0 bases at J, with 16 bases between. The CDR3 contains 18 residues. The CDR3: CASSQTLGHLSGANVLTF. The CDR3 DNA reads as TGTGCCAGCTCACAAACGCTTGGACACCTCTCTGGGGCCAACGTCCTGACTTTC.

The V and J genes are TRBV5-1 and TRBJ1-1; the D gene is possibly TRBD1 (5 bases). CDR1 SGHRS and CDR2 YFSETQ come from the germline V gene. The CDR3 totals 16 residues. V dropped 3 bases and J dropped 1 base, with 16 bases sitting between them. The CDR3 here is CASSSNPGGANTEAFF. The CDR3 DNA sequence: TGCGCCAGCAGCTCAAACCCCGGAGGGGCGAACACTGAAGCTTTCTTT.